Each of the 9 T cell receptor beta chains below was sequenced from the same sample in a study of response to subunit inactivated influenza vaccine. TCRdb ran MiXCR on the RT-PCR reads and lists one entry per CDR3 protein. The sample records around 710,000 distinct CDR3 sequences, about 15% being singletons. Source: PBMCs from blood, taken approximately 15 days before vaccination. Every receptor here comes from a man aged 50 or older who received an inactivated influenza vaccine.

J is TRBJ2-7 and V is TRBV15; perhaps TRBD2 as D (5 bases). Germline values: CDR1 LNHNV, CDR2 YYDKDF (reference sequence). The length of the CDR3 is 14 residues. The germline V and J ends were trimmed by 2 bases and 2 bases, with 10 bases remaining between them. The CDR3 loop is CATSRPRAPYEQYF. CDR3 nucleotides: TGTGCCACCAGCAGACCGCGGGCTCCCTACGAGCAGTACTTC.

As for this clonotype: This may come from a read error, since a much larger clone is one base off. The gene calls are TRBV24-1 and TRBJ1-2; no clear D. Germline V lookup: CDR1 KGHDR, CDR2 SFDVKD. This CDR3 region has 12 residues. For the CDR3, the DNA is TGTGCCACCAGTGATTCGGGATATGGCTACTCCTTC. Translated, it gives CATSDSGYGYSF.

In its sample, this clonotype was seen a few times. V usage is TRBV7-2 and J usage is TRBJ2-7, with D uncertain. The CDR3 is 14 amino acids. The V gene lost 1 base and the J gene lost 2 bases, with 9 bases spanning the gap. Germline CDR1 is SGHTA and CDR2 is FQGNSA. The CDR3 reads CASSLVVLPYEQYF. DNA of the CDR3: TGTGCCAGCAGCTTAGTTGTCCTCCCCTACGAGCAGTACTTC. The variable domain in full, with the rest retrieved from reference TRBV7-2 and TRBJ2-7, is GAGVSQSPSNKVTEKGKDVELRCDPISGHTALYWYRQSLGQGLEFLIYFQGNSAPDKSGLPSDRFSAERTGGSVSTLTIQRTQQEDSAVYLCASSLVVLPYEQYFGPGTRLTVT.

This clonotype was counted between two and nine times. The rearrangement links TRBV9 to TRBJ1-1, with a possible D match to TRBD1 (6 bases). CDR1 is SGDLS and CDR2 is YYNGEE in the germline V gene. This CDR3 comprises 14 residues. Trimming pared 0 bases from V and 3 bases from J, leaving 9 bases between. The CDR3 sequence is CASSVEQGYTEAFF. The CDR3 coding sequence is TGTGCCAGCAGCGTAGAACAGGGCTACACTGAAGCTTTCTTT.

CDR3 loop: CASTSWRGGETQYF. DNA of the CDR3: TGTGCCAGCACCTCGTGGCGGGGCGGAGAGACCCAGTACTTC. The chain links TRBV7-2 to TRBJ2-5; a weak D match, TRBD2 (6 bases). From germline, CDR1 is SGHTA and CDR2 FQGNSA. This CDR3 comprises 14 residues. Trimming removed 7 bases from V and 4 bases from J, with 16 bases in between. The whole variable domain, remainder taken from reference TRBV7-2 and TRBJ2-5, is GAGVSQSPSNKVTEKGKDVELRCDPISGHTALYWYRQSLGQGLEFLIYFQGNSAPDKSGLPSDRFSAERTGGSVSTLTIQRTQQEDSAVYLCASTSWRGGETQYFGPGTRLLVL.

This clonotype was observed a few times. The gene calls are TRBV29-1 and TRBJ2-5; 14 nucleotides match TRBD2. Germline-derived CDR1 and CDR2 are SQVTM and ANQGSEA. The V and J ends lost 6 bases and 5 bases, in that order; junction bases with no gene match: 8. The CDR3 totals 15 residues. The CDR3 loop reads CSVAGLAGVSETQYF. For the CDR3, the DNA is TGCAGCGTCGCGGGACTAGCGGGAGTTAGTGAGACCCAGTACTTC.

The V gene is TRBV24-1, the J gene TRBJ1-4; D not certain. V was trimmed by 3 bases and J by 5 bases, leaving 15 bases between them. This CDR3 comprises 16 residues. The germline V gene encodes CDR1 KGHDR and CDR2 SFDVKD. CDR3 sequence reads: CATSDSRTADNEKLFF. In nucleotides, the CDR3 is TGTGCCACCAGTGATAGTAGGACGGCAGACAATGAAAAACTGTTTTTT.

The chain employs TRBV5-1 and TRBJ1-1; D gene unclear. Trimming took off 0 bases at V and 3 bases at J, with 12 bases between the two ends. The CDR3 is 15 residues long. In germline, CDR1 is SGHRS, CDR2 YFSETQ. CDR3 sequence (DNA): TGCGCCAGCAGCTTGGCCGCGGGTCTGGACACTGAAGCTTTCTTT. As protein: CASSLAAGLDTEAFF.

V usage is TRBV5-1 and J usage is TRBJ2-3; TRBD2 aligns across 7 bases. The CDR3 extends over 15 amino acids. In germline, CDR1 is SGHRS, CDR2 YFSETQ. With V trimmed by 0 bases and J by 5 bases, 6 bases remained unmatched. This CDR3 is CASSLGDYYGDTQYF. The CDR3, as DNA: TGCGCCAGCAGCTTGGGGGACTACTATGGAGATACGCAGTATTTT.